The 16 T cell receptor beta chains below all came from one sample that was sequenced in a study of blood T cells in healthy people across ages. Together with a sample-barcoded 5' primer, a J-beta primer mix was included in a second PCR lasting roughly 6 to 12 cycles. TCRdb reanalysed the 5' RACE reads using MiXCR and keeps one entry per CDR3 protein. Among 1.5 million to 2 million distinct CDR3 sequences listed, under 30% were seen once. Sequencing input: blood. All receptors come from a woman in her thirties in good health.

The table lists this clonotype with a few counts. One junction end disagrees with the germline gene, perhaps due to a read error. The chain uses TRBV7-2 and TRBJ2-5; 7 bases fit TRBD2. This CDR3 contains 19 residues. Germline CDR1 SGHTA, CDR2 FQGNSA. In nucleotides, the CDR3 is TGCGCCAGCAGCCCGTACCCCCGCCTAGCGGTACGGTCATCAGAGACCCAGTACTTC. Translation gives CASSPYPRLAVRSSETQYF.

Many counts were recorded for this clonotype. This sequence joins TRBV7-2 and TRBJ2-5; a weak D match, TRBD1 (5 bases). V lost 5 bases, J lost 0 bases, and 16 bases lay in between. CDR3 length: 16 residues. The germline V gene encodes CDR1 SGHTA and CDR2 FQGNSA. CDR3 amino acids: CASSPTGFVNQETQYF. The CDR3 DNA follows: TGTGCCAGCAGCCCCACAGGTTTTGTGAACCAAGAGACCCAGTACTTC.

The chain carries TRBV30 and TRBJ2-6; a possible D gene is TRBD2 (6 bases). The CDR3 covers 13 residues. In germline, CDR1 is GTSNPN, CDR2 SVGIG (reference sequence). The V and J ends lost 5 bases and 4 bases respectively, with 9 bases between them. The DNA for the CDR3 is TGTGCCTGGTCGGGGGTAGGGGCCAACGTCCTGACTTTC. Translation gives CAWSGVGANVLTF.

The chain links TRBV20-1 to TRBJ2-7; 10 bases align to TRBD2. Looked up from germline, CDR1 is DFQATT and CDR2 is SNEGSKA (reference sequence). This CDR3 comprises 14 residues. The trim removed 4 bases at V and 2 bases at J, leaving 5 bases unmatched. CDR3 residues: CSAIGTSETYEQYF. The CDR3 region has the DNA TGCAGTGCTATAGGGACTAGCGAGACCTACGAGCAGTACTTC.

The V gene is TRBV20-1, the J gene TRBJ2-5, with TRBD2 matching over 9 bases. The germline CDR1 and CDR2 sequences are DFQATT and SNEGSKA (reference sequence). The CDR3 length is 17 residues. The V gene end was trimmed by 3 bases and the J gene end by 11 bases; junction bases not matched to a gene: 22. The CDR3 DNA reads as TGCAGTGCTAGTCTCCCCCATGGGGCGGGGGGGCTTAATGAGCAGTACTTC. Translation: CSASLPHGAGGLNEQYF.

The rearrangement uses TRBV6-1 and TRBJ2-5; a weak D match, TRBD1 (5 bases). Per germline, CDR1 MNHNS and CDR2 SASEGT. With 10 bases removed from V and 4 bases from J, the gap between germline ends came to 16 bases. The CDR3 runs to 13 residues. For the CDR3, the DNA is TGTGCCATCCAGCTTGTGGGGCGAGAGACCCAGTACTTC. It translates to CAIQLVGRETQYF.

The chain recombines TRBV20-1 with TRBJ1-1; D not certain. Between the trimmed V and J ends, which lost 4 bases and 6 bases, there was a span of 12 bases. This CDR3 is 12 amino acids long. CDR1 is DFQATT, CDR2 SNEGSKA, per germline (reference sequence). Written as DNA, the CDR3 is TGCAGTGCTACCTTACAGCGAGCTGAAGCTTTCTTT. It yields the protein CSATLQRAEAFF.

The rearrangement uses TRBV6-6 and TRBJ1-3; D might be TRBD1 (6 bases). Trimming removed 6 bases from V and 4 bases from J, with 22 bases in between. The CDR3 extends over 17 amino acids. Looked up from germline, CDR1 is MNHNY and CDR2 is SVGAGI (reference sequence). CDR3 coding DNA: TGTGCCAGCAGGGACAGTCCCAGTCTAATCTCCGGAAACACCATATATTTT. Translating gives CASRDSPSLISGNTIYF.

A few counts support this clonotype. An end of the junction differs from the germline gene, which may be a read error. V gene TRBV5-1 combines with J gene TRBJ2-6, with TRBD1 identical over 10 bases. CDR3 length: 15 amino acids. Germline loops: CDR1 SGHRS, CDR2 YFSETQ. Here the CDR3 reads CASGTGASGANVRTF. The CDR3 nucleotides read TGCGCCAGCGGGACAGGGGCATCTGGGGCCAACGTCCGGACTTTC.

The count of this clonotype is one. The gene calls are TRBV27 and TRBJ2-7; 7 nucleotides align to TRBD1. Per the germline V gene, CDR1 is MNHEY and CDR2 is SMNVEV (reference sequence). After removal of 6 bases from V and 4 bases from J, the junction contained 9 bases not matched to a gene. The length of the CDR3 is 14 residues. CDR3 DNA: TGTGCCAGCAGCGTAACCCAACAGGGGTACGAGCAGTACTTC. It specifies CASSVTQQGYEQYF.

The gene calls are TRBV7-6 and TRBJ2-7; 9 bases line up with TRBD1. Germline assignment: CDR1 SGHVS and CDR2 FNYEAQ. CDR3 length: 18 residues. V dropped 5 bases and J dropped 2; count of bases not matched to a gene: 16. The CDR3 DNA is TGTGCCAGCAGCAATCACCTTAAACAGGGGGCAGGGGCCTACGAGCAGTACTTC. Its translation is CASSNHLKQGAGAYEQYF.

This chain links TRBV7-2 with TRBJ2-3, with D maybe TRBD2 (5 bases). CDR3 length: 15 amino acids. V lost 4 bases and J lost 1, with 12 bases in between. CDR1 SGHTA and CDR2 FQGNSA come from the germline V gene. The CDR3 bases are TGTGCCAGCAGCTCCCCAACTAGGGGCACAGATACGCAGTATTTT. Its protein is CASSSPTRGTDTQYF.

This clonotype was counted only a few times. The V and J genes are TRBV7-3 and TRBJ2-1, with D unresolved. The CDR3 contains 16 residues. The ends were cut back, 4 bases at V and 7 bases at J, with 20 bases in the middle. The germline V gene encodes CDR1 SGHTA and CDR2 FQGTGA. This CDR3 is CASSYRPLSDQNEQFF. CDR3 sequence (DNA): TGTGCCAGCAGCTATAGGCCCCTCAGTGACCAAAATGAGCAGTTCTTC.

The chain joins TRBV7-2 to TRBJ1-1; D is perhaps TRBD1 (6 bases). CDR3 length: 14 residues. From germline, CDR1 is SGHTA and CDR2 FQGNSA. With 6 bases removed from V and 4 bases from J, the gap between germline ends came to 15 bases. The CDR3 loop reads CASRYRVGSTEAFF. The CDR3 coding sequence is TGTGCCAGCAGGTACAGGGTAGGGAGCACTGAAGCTTTCTTT.

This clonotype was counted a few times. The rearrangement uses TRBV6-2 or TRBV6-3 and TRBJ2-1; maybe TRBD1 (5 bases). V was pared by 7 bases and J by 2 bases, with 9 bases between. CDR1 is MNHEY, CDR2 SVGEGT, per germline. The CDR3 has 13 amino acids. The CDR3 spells CASTPDTYNEQFF. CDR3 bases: TGTGCCAGCACCCCGGACACCTACAATGAGCAGTTCTTC.

CDR3 loop: CASSPSSSGTTETQYF. The CDR3 DNA is TGCGCCAGCAGCCCCAGTAGTAGCGGGACGACAGAGACCCAGTACTTC. The chain has TRBV5-1 and TRBJ2-5; 8 nucleotides agree with TRBD2. Germline trimming cut 4 bases from V and 4 bases from J; bases unmatched to any gene: 12. Per germline, CDR1 SGHRS and CDR2 YFSETQ. This CDR3 has 16 residues. The full variable domain, with the rest looked up from reference TRBV5-1 and TRBJ2-5, is KAGVTQTPRYLIKTRGQQVTLSCSPISGHRSVSWYQQTPGQGLQFLFEYFSETQRNKGNFPGRFSGRQFSNSRSEMNVSTLELGDSALYLCASSPSSSGTTETQYFGPGTRLLVL.